The 10 T cell receptor beta chains in this list originate from one sample, sequenced in a study of CD8 T cells in ankylosing spondylitis. Antigen specificity for these receptors is unknown. Via MiXCR, TCRdb re-called the 5' RACE reads, giving one row per CDR3 protein. The repertoire holds 670,000 or so distinct CDR3 sequences, around a fifth seen once, with roughly a fifth in the top ten. Whole-study results and caveats: Seemingly distinctive of ankylosing spondylitis blood was a TCR beta motif formed by eight highly homologous variants.

Input material: blood, either unsorted or a sorted T cell fraction (not recorded which). The receptor set was obtained from a male donor with ankylosing spondylitis.

V and J are TRBV4-1 and TRBJ2-7, with TRBD2 identical over 10 bases. In germline, CDR1 is MGHRA, CDR2 YSYEKL. With 1 base clipped from V and 2 bases from J, the junction kept 2 bases outside the gene matches. The CDR3 is 15 residues long. The CDR3 bases are TGCGCCAGCAGCCAAGGTAGCGGGAGGACCTACGAGCAGTACTTC. Protein sequence: CASSQGSGRTYEQYF.

The rearrangement uses TRBV6-1 and TRBJ2-2; 8 nucleotides line up with TRBD1. Germline trimming cut 6 bases from V and 2 bases from J; bases unmatched to any gene: 5. Germline V gives CDR1 MNHNS, CDR2 SASEGT. CDR3 length: 15 residues. In DNA form, the CDR3 reads TGTGCCAGCAGGATCTCAGGGGGCAACACCGGGGAGCTGTTTTTT. Translated, it gives CASRISGGNTGELFF.

The chain uses TRBV29-1 and TRBJ2-7; TRBD2 agrees at 7 bases. With V trimmed by 4 bases and J by 6 bases, 3 bases remained unmatched. The germline V gene has CDR1 SQVTM and CDR2 ANQGSEA. CDR3 length: 11 residues. In nucleotides, the CDR3 is TGCAGCGTTGTCAGCGGGGCCGAGCAGTACTTC. Encoded protein: CSVVSGAEQYF.

The chain is built from TRBV12-3 or TRBV12-4 and TRBJ1-3; D unresolved. Trimming removed 3 bases at V and 3 bases at J, with 6 bases between. CDR3 size: 13 residues. Here the CDR3 DNA reads TGTGCCAGCAGTTTTGAAGTTGGAAACACCATATATTTT. It translates to CASSFEVGNTIYF.

The chain combines TRBV6-2 or TRBV6-3 with TRBJ2-5, with TRBD1 matching over 7 bases. Germline loops: CDR1 MNHEY, CDR2 SVGEGT. The CDR3 has 13 amino acids. V was pared by 7 bases and J by 2 bases, with 4 bases of the junction left unmatched. Here the CDR3 DNA reads TGTGCCAGCACATTGACAGGGCAAGAGACCCAGTACTTC. Protein: CASTLTGQETQYF.

This clonotype was seen a few times. The gene calls are TRBV6-2 or TRBV6-3 and TRBJ2-3, with 7 bases aligning to TRBD2. Germline V gene data show CDR1 as MNHEY and CDR2 as SVGEGT. V gave up 3 bases and J gave up 6 bases; unmatched junction bases: 15. The CDR3 runs to 17 residues. The CDR3 DNA follows: TGTGCCAGCAGTTATCGTCAAGGCGGGAGTGTCGCGGATACGCAGTATTTT. Translating gives CASSYRQGGSVADTQYF.

This clonotype was detected only a few times. The rearrangement links TRBV15 to TRBJ2-2, with a possible D match to TRBD2 (6 bases). The CDR3 totals 16 residues. Per the germline V gene, CDR1 is LNHNV and CDR2 is YYDKDF (reference sequence). V was shortened by 10 bases and J by 0 bases, with 18 bases between the two germline ends. The CDR3 DNA follows: TGTGCCATCCCACGGAGGGCGGGCACGAACACCGGGGAGCTGTTTTTT. Encoded protein: CAIPRRAGTNTGELFF.

This clonotype showed up just a few times. This chain uses TRBV5-1 with TRBJ2-1; 9 bases fit TRBD1. The germline V gene has CDR1 SGHRS and CDR2 YFSETQ. The trim removed 6 bases at V and 7 bases at J, leaving 8 bases unmatched. This CDR3 is 14 amino acids long. The CDR3 DNA reads TGCGCCAGCAACAAGGACAGGGGAAGGAATGAGCAGTTCTTC. Its translation: CASNKDRGRNEQFF.

This clonotype was counted only a few times. The chain couples TRBV7-9 to TRBJ2-7, with D unresolved. Deletions cut 6 bases from V and 5 bases from J, with 11 bases between. Germline CDR1 is SEHNR and CDR2 is FQNEAQ (reference sequence). The CDR3 covers 12 residues. CDR3 in amino acids: CASSSTWDEQYF. DNA of the CDR3: TGTGCCAGCAGTTCAACATGGGACGAGCAGTACTTC.

This clonotype was seen only a few times. This chain connects TRBV20-1 to TRBJ2-7; TRBD2 is a possible D gene (6 bases). CDR3 length equals 13 residues. Germline V CDR1 and CDR2: DFQATT, SNEGSKA (reference sequence). CDR3 sequence (DNA): TGCAGGATGCGGGATCTGAGCTCCTACGAGCAGTACTTC. It specifies CRMRDLSSYEQYF.